This T cell receptor (beta chain) was profiled in a study of blood T cell repertoires in COVID-19. For the study at large: Material from acute and convalescent COVID-19 was sourced from the United States, Italy and Spain.

Germline V CDR1 and CDR2: LGHNA, YNFKEQ. Trimming took off 1 base at V and 7 bases at J, with 17 bases between the two ends. The CDR3 spans 16 residues. TCRdb keeps only in-frame clones here, not all; method: immunoSEQ multiplex PCR. The table lists about 200,000 clones, roughly 84% of them singletons. Material: peripheral blood. This TCR came from a woman aged 80 or over with acute or convalescent COVID-19. This chain connects TRBV4-2 to TRBJ2-1; perhaps TRBD1 as D (6 bases). The CDR3 sequence is CASSQAPLTQGNEQFF. The CDR3 coding sequence is TGTGCCAGCAGCCAAGCCCCGCTGACACAGGGAAATGAGCAGTTCTTC.